This T cell receptor (beta chain) was profiled in a study of blood T cells in healthy people across ages. A sample-barcoded 5' primer and a J-beta primer mix were used in a second PCR of roughly 6 to 11 cycles. One entry per CDR3 protein results from TCRdb running MiXCR on the 5' RACE reads. The table has hundreds of thousands of distinct CDR3 sequences, 45% to 50% seen once. The CDR3 runs to 11 residues. Germline CDR1 MGHRA, CDR2 YSYEKL. V was cut by 6 bases and J by 7 bases, with 6 bases left in between. This clonotype has just a few counts. The sequence was obtained from a young man in good health. Sequencing was performed on blood. The V gene is TRBV4-1, the J gene TRBJ1-4, with D hard to call. For the CDR3, the DNA is TGCGCCAGCAGTCGGAGTGAAAAACTGTTTTTT. As protein: CASSRSEKLFF.